Sequencing of this T cell receptor beta chain was carried out in a study of blood T cell repertoires in COVID-19. TCRdb's table, derived via immunoSEQ multiplex PCR, lists solely in-frame clones and lacks some. Here the sample spans fewer than 300,000 clones, about 86% being singletons. The length of the CDR3 is 18 residues. Between the trimmed V and J ends, which lost 0 bases and 6 bases, there was a span of 25 bases. The germline V gene has CDR1 SGHRS and CDR2 YFSETQ. Sequencing was done on a sample of peripheral blood. This sequence originates from a woman in her twenties or thirties with COVID-19, enrolled during active disease. The rearrangement joins TRBV5-1 to TRBJ2-7; maybe TRBD1 (6 bases). The CDR3 sequence is CASSLGQGIRYVFGEQYF. CDR3 nucleotide sequence: TGCGCCAGCAGCTTGGGTCAGGGGATAAGGTACGTTTTCGGCGAGCAGTACTTC.